A selection of T cell receptor beta chains follows, all from one sample in a study of cytomegalovirus exposure and HLA in healthy donors. Repertoires were generated with immunoSEQ multiplex PCR, while TCRdb's copy carries only in-frame clones and drops some. Altogether roughly 120,000 clones are present, around 86% being singletons, with the ten largest covering 3% to 4%. Sequenced: PBMCs. Source of these receptors: a woman between 25 and 40 years old in good health and CMV-seronegative. Both conserved end residues are part of each CDR3. A D gene is named only where the DNA matches it firmly. Only part of the rows carry a size: once, few, many, or a class if the clone is expanded.

v_call	clone_size	d_call	j_call	cdr3_aa	cdr3_nt
TRBV5-1	once	TRBD2	TRBJ2-3	CASTIGGRAGTDTQYF	TGCGCCAGCACTATAGGCGGGAGGGCCGGCACAGATACGCAGTATTTT
TRBV7-7	NA	TRBD1	TRBJ2-1	CASSPSLGQGHEQFF	TGTGCTAGCAGCCCGTCCCTGGGACAGGGCCATGAGCAGTTCTTC
TRBV2	NA	TRBD1	TRBJ2-7	CASSEQGVYEQYF	TGTGCCAGCAGTGAGCAGGGGGTCTACGAGCAGTACTTC
TRBV2	once	TRBD1	TRBJ1-4	CASRTGGNNEKLFF	TGTGCCAGCAGAACAGGGGGAAACAATGAAAAACTGTTTTTT
TRBV6-4	once	NA	TRBJ2-1	CASSDSNNEQFF	TGTGCCAGCAGTGACTCCAACAATGAGCAGTTCTTC
TRBV7-8	few	TRBD2	TRBJ2-5	CASSSSLAGGIGTQYF	TGTGCCAGCAGCTCCTCCCTAGCGGGAGGTATCGGGACCCAGTACTTC
TRBV5-1	NA	NA	TRBJ2-7	CASSPGWDRSYEQYF	TGCGCCAGCAGCCCGGGGTGGGATAGAAGCTACGAGCAGTACTTC
TRBV15	NA	NA	TRBJ2-7	CATSRGRTGVLYEQYF	TGTGCCACCAGCAGGGGGAGGACAGGCGTTCTCTACGAGCAGTACTTC
TRBV18	NA	NA	TRBJ1-2	CASSRPEQEYGYTF	TGTGCCAGCTCACGACCGGAACAGGAGTATGGCTACACCTTC
TRBV5-1	NA	NA	TRBJ2-2	CASEGRTGELFF	TGCGCCAGTGAGGGTCGGACCGGGGAGCTGTTTTTT
TRBV27	few	NA	TRBJ2-7	CASSSTQGPEQYF	TGTGCCAGCAGTTCAACCCAGGGCCCCGAGCAGTACTTC
TRBV6-4	NA	NA	TRBJ2-1	CASSDSEEGGEQFF	TGTGCCAGCAGTGACTCGGAGGAGGGCGGTGAGCAGTTCTTC
TRBV10-2	NA	TRBD2	TRBJ2-2	CASSPGTSIGELFF	TGCGCCAGCAGTCCCGGGACTAGTATCGGGGAGCTGTTTTTT
TRBV19	NA	TRBD2	TRBJ2-1	CASSNGLASTSPGNEQFF	TGTGCCAGTAGTAACGGACTAGCTTCCACATCCCCGGGGAATGAGCAGTTCTTC
TRBV5-4	NA	TRBD2	TRBJ2-2	CASSWSGRVGGELFF	TGTGCCAGCAGCTGGAGCGGGAGGGTGGGCGGGGAGCTGTTTTTT
TRBV6-5	NA	NA	TRBJ2-2	CASSYSPDTGELFF	TGTGCCAGCAGTTACTCGCCAGATACCGGGGAGCTGTTTTTT
TRBV18	NA	TRBD2	TRBJ2-5	CASSPIVPSGSLETQYF	TGTGCCAGCTCACCAATCGTCCCTAGCGGGAGTCTAGAGACCCAGTACTTC
TRBV6-1	NA	NA	TRBJ2-7	CASSEAGVSYEQYF	TGTGCCAGCAGTGAAGCGGGCGTCTCCTACGAGCAGTACTTC
TRBV19	NA	TRBD1	TRBJ2-5	CASKGTGEETQYF	TGTGCCAGTAAGGGGACAGGGGAAGAGACCCAGTACTTC